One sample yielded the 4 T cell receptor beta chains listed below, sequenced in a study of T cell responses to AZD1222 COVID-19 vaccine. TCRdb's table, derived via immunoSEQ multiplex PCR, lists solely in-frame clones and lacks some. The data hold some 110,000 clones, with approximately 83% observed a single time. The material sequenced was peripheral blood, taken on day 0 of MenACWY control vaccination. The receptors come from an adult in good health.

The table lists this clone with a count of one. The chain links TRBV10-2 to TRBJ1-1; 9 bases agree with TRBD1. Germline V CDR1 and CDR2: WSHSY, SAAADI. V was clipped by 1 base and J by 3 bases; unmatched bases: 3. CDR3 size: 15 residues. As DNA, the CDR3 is TGCGCCAGCAGTGAGTGGGACAGGGCGGACACTGAAGCTTTCTTT. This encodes CASSEWDRADTEAFF.

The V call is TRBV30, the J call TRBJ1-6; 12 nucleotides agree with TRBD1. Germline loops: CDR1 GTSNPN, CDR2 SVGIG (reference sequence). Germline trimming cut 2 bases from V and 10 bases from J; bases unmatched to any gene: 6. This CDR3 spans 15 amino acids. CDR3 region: CAWSQGTGGFSPLHF. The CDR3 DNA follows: TGTGCCTGGAGTCAAGGGACAGGGGGCTTCTCACCCCTCCACTTT.

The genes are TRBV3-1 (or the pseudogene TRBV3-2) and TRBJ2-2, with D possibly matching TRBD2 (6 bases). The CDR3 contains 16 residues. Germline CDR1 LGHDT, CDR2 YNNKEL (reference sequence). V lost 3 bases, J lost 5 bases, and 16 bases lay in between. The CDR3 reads CASSHRPERGTGELFF. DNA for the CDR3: TGTGCCAGCAGCCACCGGCCGGAACGGGGGACCGGGGAGCTGTTTTTT.

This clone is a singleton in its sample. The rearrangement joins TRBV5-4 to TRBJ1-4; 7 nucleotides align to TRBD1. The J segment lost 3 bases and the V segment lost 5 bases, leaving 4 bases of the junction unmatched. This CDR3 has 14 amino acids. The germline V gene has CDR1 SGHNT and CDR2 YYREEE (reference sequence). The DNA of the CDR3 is TGTGCCAGCAGTCCAGGGGGACCTAATGAAAAACTGTTTTTT. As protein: CASSPGGPNEKLFF.